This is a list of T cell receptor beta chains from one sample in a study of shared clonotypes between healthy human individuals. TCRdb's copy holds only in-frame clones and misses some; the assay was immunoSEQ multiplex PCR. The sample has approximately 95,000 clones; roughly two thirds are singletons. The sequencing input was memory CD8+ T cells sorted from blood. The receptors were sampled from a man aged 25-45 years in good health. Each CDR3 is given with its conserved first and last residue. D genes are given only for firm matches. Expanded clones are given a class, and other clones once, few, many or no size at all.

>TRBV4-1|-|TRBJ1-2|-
CASSLAEVEGYGYTF
TGCGCCAGCAGCCTAGCGGAGGTTGAAGGCTATGGCTACACCTTC
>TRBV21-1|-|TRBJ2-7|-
CASSNRGDEQYF
TGTGCCAGCAGCAACCGAGGGGATGAGCAGTACTTC
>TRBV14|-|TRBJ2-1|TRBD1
CASSQEMRGRSEQFF
TGTGCCAGCAGCCAAGAGATGAGGGGGCGCAGTGAGCAGTTCTTC
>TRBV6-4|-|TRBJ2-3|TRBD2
CASAGPSGRPDTQYF
TGCGCCAGCGCGGGCCCAAGCGGGAGGCCAGATACGCAGTATTTT
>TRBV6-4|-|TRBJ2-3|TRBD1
CASSTGTGATDTQYF
TGTGCCAGCAGTACCGGGACAGGGGCCACAGATACGCAGTATTTT
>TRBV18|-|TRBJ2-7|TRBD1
CASSPTSGGPYEQYF
TGTGCCAGCTCACCGACCTCAGGGGGTCCCTACGAGCAGTACTTC
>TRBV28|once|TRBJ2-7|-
CASSLTFDLLISYEQYF
TGTGCCAGCAGCCTAACTTTCGACTTGTTGATCTCCTACGAGCAGTACTTC
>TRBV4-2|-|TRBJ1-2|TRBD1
CASSQDDRGRNYGYTF
TGTGCCAGCAGCCAAGACGACAGGGGGCGCAACTATGGCTACACCTTC
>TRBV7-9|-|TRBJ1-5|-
CASSLQGSNQPQHF
TGTGCCAGCAGCTTACAGGGGAGCAATCAGCCCCAGCATTTT
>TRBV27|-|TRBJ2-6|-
CASSLSPRLFSGANVLTF
TGTGCCAGCAGTTTATCGCCGAGACTCTTCTCTGGGGCCAACGTCCTGACTTTC
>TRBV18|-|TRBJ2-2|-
CASSPPRVGTGELFF
TGTGCCAGCTCACCACCAAGGGTTGGCACCGGGGAGCTGTTTTTT
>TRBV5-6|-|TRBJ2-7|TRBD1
CASSFRDRTYEQYF
TGTGCCAGCAGCTTCCGGGACAGGACCTACGAGCAGTACTTC
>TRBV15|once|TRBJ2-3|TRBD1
CATSRERTGSPDSDTQYF
TGTGCCACCAGCAGAGAACGGACAGGGAGCCCCGACTCAGATACGCAGTATTTT
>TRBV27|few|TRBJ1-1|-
CASSLSGYTEAFF
TGTGCCAGCAGTTTATCGGGTTACACTGAAGCTTTCTTT
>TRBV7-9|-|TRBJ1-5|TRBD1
CASSPWDSGQPQHF
TGTGCCAGCAGCCCATGGGACAGCGGTCAGCCCCAGCATTTT
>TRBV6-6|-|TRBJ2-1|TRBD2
CASSLEWASGRGEQFF
TGTGCCAGCAGTTTAGAGTGGGCTAGCGGGCGGGGTGAGCAGTTCTTC
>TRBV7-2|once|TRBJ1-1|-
CASSVQGQLNTEAFF
TGTGCCAGCAGCGTTCAAGGACAACTTAACACTGAAGCTTTCTTT
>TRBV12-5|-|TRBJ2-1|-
CASGLARGGEQFF
TGTGCTAGTGGTTTGGCACGGGGAGGTGAGCAGTTCTTC
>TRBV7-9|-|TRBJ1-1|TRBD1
CASSSQTGVSEAFF
TGTGCCAGCAGCTCACAAACAGGGGTCTCCGAAGCTTTCTTT
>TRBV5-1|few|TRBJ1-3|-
CASSAGVQGSSGNTIYF
TGCGCCAGCAGCGCGGGAGTACAGGGAAGCTCTGGAAACACCATATATTTT
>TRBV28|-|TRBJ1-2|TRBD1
CASSLTGGGYGYTF
TGTGCCAGCAGCCTGACAGGGGGCGGGTATGGCTACACCTTC
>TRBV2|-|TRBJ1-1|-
CASSEGMGARNTEAFF
TGTGCCAGCAGTGAAGGGATGGGGGCAAGGAACACTGAAGCTTTCTTT
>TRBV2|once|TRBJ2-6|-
CASRASGANVLTF
TGTGCCAGCAGGGCATCTGGGGCCAACGTCCTGACTTTC
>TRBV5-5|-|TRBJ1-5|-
CASSFPGSNQPQHF
TGTGCCAGCAGCTTCCCGGGGAGCAATCAGCCCCAGCATTTT
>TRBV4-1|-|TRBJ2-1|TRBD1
CASSQVPGGLYNEQFF
TGCGCCAGCAGCCAAGTGCCAGGGGGCCTCTACAATGAGCAGTTCTTC
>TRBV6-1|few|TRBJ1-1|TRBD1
CASSDGDRVPWAFF
TGTGCCAGCAGTGACGGGGACAGGGTGCCCTGGGCTTTCTTT
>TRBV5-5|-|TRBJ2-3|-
CASSWTLLVGDTDTQYF
TGTGCCAGCAGCTGGACACTACTAGTAGGGGACACAGATACGCAGTATTTT
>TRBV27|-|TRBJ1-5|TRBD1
CASSFGQGGQPQHF
TGTGCCAGCAGTTTCGGACAGGGAGGTCAGCCCCAGCATTTT
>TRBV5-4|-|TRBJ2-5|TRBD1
CASSLDRGVETQYF
TGTGCCAGCAGCTTGGACAGGGGGGTAGAGACCCAGTACTTC
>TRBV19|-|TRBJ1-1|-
CASSPAMNTEAFF
TGTGCCAGTAGTCCGGCTATGAACACTGAAGCTTTCTTT
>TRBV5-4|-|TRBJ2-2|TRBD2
CASSFQREGFLGELFF
TGTGCCAGCAGCTTCCAGCGGGAGGGGTTCCTCGGGGAGCTGTTTTTT
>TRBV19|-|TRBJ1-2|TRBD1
CASSPGQGSGYTF
TGTGCCAGTAGTCCTGGACAGGGCTCTGGCTACACCTTC
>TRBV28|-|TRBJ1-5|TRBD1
CASSLLDRRQPQHF
TGTGCCAGCAGTTTGTTGGACAGGCGTCAGCCCCAGCATTTT
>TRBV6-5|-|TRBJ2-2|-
CASSYGFVETGELFF
TGTGCCAGCAGTTACGGATTTGTTGAGACCGGGGAGCTGTTTTTT
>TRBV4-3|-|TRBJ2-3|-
CASSQDSNLASTDTQYF
TGCGCCAGCAGCCAAGATTCCAACCTTGCAAGCACAGATACGCAGTATTTT
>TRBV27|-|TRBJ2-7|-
CASSYPMGSPLYEQYF
TGTGCCAGCAGCTATCCCATGGGATCACCTCTCTACGAGCAGTACTTC
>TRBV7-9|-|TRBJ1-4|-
CASSLILTDNEKLFF
TGTGCCAGCAGCTTAATATTGACGGATAATGAAAAACTGTTTTTT
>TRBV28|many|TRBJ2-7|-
CASGASDYEQYF
TGTGCCAGCGGGGCGTCAGACTACGAGCAGTACTTC
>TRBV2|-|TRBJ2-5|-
CASKVRESPQTQYF
TGTGCCAGCAAAGTCCGGGAGTCCCCACAGACCCAGTACTTC
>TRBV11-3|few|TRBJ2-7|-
CASSLVGGEYEQYF
TGTGCCAGCAGCTTAGTTGGGGGAGAATACGAGCAGTACTTC
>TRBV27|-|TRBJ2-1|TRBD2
CASSLVASGDNEQFF
TGTGCCAGCAGTTTAGTGGCTAGCGGGGACAATGAGCAGTTCTTC